One sample yielded the 2 T cell receptor beta chains listed below, sequenced in a study of blood T cell repertoires in COVID-19. TCRdb keeps only in-frame clones here, not all; method: immunoSEQ multiplex PCR. Of 350,000 to 450,000 clones detected, roughly nine tenths appear once; the ten largest clones hold around 0.94%. The specimen sequenced was PBMCs or T cells enriched from blood (not recorded which). These receptor sequences come from a woman aged 35 to 49 who had been exposed to COVID-19.

This sequence joins TRBV19 and TRBJ1-4; TRBD1 agrees at 8 bases. J gave up 7 bases and V 5 bases, and 9 bases lay outside the gene matches. The CDR3 consists of 15 residues. Germline V gives CDR1 LNHDA, CDR2 SQIVND (reference sequence). DNA for the CDR3: TGTGCCAGTAGTCCCCAGGGGGCTAGTTTTGAAAAACTGTTTTTT. This translates into CASSPQGASFEKLFF.

For this clone: The junction shows a germline mismatch at one end, possibly a read error. The rearrangement uses TRBV10-2 and TRBJ1-2; TRBD1 might be the D (6 bases). The length of the CDR3 is 13 residues. Germline V gene data show CDR1 as WSHSY and CDR2 as SAAADI. As DNA, the CDR3 is TGCGCCAGCAGTGAGACCCCAGGGGCCTATACCCCCTTC. Translation gives CASSETPGAYTPF.